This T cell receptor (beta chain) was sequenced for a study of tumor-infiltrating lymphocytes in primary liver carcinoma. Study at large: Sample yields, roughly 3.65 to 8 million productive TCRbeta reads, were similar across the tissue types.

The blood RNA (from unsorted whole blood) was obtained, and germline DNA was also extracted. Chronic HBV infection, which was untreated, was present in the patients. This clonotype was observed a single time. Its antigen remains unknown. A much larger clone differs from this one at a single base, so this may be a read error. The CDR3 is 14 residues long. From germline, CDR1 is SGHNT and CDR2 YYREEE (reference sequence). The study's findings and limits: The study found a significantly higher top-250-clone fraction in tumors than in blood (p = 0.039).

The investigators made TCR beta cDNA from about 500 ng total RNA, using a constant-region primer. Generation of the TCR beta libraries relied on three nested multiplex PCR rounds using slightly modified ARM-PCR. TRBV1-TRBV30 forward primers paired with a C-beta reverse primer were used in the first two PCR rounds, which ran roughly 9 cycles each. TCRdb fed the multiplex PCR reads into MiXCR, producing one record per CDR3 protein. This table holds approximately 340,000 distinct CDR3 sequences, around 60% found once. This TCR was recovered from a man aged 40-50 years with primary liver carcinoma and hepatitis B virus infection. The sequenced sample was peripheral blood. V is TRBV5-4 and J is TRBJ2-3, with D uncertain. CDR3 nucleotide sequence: TGTGTCAGCAGAACCGATGGGCCCATAGATACGCAGTATTTT. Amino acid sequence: CVSRTDGPIDTQYF.